Shown below are 20 T cell receptor beta chains from a single sample sequenced in a study of human T cells and chemical hapten exposure. Using its own MiXCR run on the RACE reads, TCRdb lists one record per CDR3 protein. The sample includes roughly 380,000 distinct CDR3 sequences, less than 6.5% of them seen just once. Documented time point: pre-sensitization, week 0. Regarding treatment: therapeutic diphenylcyclopropenone sensitization with weekly scalp DPC. This specimen consisted of whole blood, obtained in connection with sensitization to the hapten diphenylcyclopropenone (DPC). The origin of the receptors is a woman aged 50 to 60 with alopecia areata. Some clones in this sample may be carry-over from other donors' samples.

The chain employs TRBV12-3 or TRBV12-4 and TRBJ2-1; D is ambiguous. The V and J ends lost 2 bases and 3 bases respectively, with 11 bases between them. CDR3 length: 15 residues. The CDR3 sequence is CASSLQSRNYNEQFF. The DNA of the CDR3 is TGTGCCAGCAGTTTACAGTCACGGAACTACAATGAGCAGTTCTTC.

CDR3 in DNA: TGTGCCAGCAACCACCTACAGGGGGTGGCTGAAGCTTTCTTT. This codes for CASNHLQGVAEAFF. The chain couples TRBV6-6 to TRBJ1-1; the match to TRBD1 covers 8 bases. This CDR3 spans 14 amino acids. Trimming cost V 7 bases and J 6 bases; bases outside gene matches: 10. Per the germline V gene, CDR1 is MNHNY and CDR2 is SVGAGI (reference sequence).

In the case of this clonotype: This sequence may be a read error, since a much larger clone differs from it by one base. The J gene is TRBJ1-5, the V gene TRBV29-1; D unresolved. CDR3 length equals 13 residues. V was cut by 4 bases and J by 3 bases, with 10 bases left in between. The V gene's germline CDR1 is SQVTM and CDR2 ANQGSEA. CDR3 in amino acids: CSVGSYNNQPQHF. CDR3 in DNA: TGCAGCGTTGGATCATATAACAATCAGCCCCAGCATTTT.

This clonotype has at least ten counts. The chain employs TRBV5-1 and TRBJ1-1; TRBD1 is a possible D gene (6 bases). V was shortened by 4 bases and J by 3 bases, with 16 bases between the two germline ends. The CDR3 runs 15 residues. Per the germline V gene, CDR1 is SGHRS and CDR2 is YFSETQ. As DNA, the CDR3 is TGCGCCAGCAGCGAACTGGACAGCACGGACACTGAAGCTTTCTTT. Translation: CASSELDSTDTEAFF.

This chain uses TRBV20-1 with TRBJ2-2; tentatively, D is TRBD2 (5 bases). The length of the CDR3 is 15 residues. V shed 6 bases and J shed 1 base, with 15 bases lying between them. CDR1 is DFQATT and CDR2 is SNEGSKA in the germline V gene (reference sequence). The CDR3 DNA reads as TGCAGTGCCAGTCGAGCGGATAAGAACACCGGGGAGCTGTTTTTT. Its translation is CSASRADKNTGELFF.

This clonotype appeared many times. The J gene is TRBJ2-1, the V gene TRBV7-2; 9 nucleotides agree with TRBD1. The CDR3 loop spans 16 amino acids. With V trimmed by 4 bases and J by 10 bases, 14 bases remained unmatched. Germline assignment: CDR1 SGHTA and CDR2 FQGNSA. The CDR3 reads CASSSGTGRSGSEQFF. Written as DNA, the CDR3 is TGTGCCAGCAGCTCCGGGACAGGGCGGTCCGGGAGCGAGCAGTTCTTC.

This clonotype was seen at least ten times. The V call is TRBV29-1, the J call TRBJ1-2; unclear D gene. CDR1 SQVTM and CDR2 ANQGSEA come from the germline V gene. Trimming removed 0 bases at V and 10 bases at J, with 9 bases between. The CDR3 length is 11 residues. The CDR3 region is CSVEDRAHYTF. The DNA of the CDR3 is TGCAGCGTTGAAGATAGGGCACACTACACCTTC.

This clonotype showed up many times. The genes are TRBV29-1 and TRBJ2-3; D is unclear. CDR3 length: 15 residues. Germline CDR1 and CDR2: SQVTM and ANQGSEA. Trimming took off 1 base at V and 2 bases at J, with 13 bases between the two ends. In nucleotides, the CDR3 is TGCAGCGTTGAAGGAGTAGGGCTTAACACAGATACGCAGTATTTT. As protein: CSVEGVGLNTDTQYF.

This clonotype was picked up many times. V and J are TRBV20-1 and TRBJ1-2; no reliable D call. Germline-derived CDR1 and CDR2 are DFQATT and SNEGSKA (reference sequence). The CDR3 totals 13 residues. Trimming took 6 bases from V and 7 from J, leaving 18 bases between them. CDR3: CSALTPGQLGYTF. Here the CDR3 DNA reads TGCAGTGCCCTTACTCCAGGCCAGCTTGGCTACACCTTC.

The rearrangement uses TRBV12-3 or TRBV12-4 and TRBJ2-3; a weak D match, TRBD2 (7 bases). Trimming took off 6 bases at V and 0 bases at J, with 16 bases between the two ends. The CDR3 totals 16 residues. This CDR3 reads CASSPRGASSTDTQYF. The CDR3, as DNA: TGTGCCAGCAGCCCCCGGGGGGCCTCTAGCACAGATACGCAGTATTTT.

This clonotype showed up many times. The CDR3 spells CASSPGTGNQPQHF. The CDR3 region has the DNA TGTGCCAGCAGTCCCGGGACAGGCAATCAGCCCCAGCATTTT. The chain is built from TRBV6-5 and TRBJ1-5; 7 bases are a match to TRBD1. With V trimmed by 5 bases and J by 2 bases, 3 bases remained unmatched. This CDR3 spans 14 amino acids. Germline lookup yields CDR1 MNHEY and CDR2 SVGAGI.

The chain links TRBV20-1 to TRBJ2-3; 8 nucleotides match TRBD2. Germline CDR1 and CDR2: DFQATT and SNEGSKA (reference sequence). Trimming removed 6 bases from V and 1 base from J; junction bases left unmatched: 3. The CDR3 length is 13 residues. The CDR3 sequence: CSAQAGGTDTQYF. CDR3 DNA sequence: TGCAGTGCACAAGCGGGAGGCACAGATACGCAGTATTTT.

There are a few counts of this clonotype. The chain uses TRBV7-2 and TRBJ1-2; possible D gene TRBD1, 6 bases. V was cut by 4 bases and J by 5 bases, with 23 bases left in between. The CDR3 is 17 residues long. The germline CDR1 and CDR2 sequences are SGHTA and FQGNSA. In DNA form, the CDR3 reads TGTGCCAGCAGCTGGTCCAGAGGGGGGGCGCATAATTATGGCTACACCTTC. Translation gives CASSWSRGGAHNYGYTF.

This clonotype was observed at least ten times. The J gene is TRBJ1-5, the V gene TRBV12-3 or TRBV12-4; tentatively, D is TRBD1 (5 bases). The CDR3 contains 14 residues. V was cut by 4 bases and J by 3 bases, with 10 bases left in between. The CDR3 DNA is TGTGCCAGCAGTTCCGCGACAGTCAATCAGCCCCAGCATTTT. Amino acids: CASSSATVNQPQHF.

This clonotype was counted between two and nine times. The rearrangement links TRBV18 to TRBJ1-2; no clear D gene. The germline CDR1 and CDR2 sequences are KGHSH and LQKENI. The CDR3 spans 12 residues. Trimming pared 3 bases from V and 4 bases from J, leaving 6 bases between. This CDR3 reads CASSPDVYGYTF. In DNA form, the CDR3 reads TGTGCCAGCTCACCCGACGTCTATGGCTACACCTTC.

V and J are TRBV6-2 or TRBV6-3 and TRBJ1-2; perhaps TRBD1 as D (5 bases). Germline V CDR1 and CDR2: MNHEY, SVGEGT. This CDR3 region has 16 residues. V lost 2 bases and J lost 3, with 16 bases in between. The CDR3: CASSYGDDRRHYGYTF. DNA for the CDR3: TGTGCCAGCAGTTACGGGGACGACCGGAGGCACTATGGCTACACCTTC.

This clonotype has more than one count but fewer than ten. V is TRBV12-5 and J is TRBJ2-1, with 9 bases matching TRBD2. CDR1 is LGHNT, CDR2 FRNRAP, per germline. The CDR3 is 16 amino acids. Trimming removed 2 bases from V and 8 bases from J; junction bases left unmatched: 10. CDR3 in amino acids: CASGLIAGAGSYEQFF. Here the CDR3 DNA reads TGTGCTAGTGGTTTGATAGCGGGGGCCGGTTCGTATGAGCAGTTCTTC.

The sample holds a few counts of this clonotype. The J gene is TRBJ1-6, the V gene TRBV29-1; tentatively, D is TRBD1 (5 bases). The germline V gene encodes CDR1 SQVTM and CDR2 ANQGSEA. The CDR3 spans 13 residues. The CDR3 region has the DNA TGCAGTTTGGGGCAGAGCCGTAATTCACCCCTCCACTTT. Protein sequence: CSLGQSRNSPLHF.

The table lists this clonotype with a few counts. This chain uses TRBV6-2 or TRBV6-3 with TRBJ1-5, with D unclear. From germline, CDR1 is MNHEY and CDR2 SVGEGT. V lost 1 base and J lost 3, with 10 bases in between. The CDR3 spans 15 residues. As DNA, the CDR3 is TGTGCCAGCAGTTACTTCGGGCAGGCCAATCAGCCCCAGCATTTT. Protein: CASSYFGQANQPQHF.

At least ten counts were recorded for this clonotype. The V call is TRBV27, the J call TRBJ2-3, with no clear D. Per the germline V gene, CDR1 is MNHEY and CDR2 is SMNVEV (reference sequence). The V end lost 0 bases, the J end lost 0 bases, and 7 bases lay between the germline ends. The CDR3 totals 15 residues. The CDR3 sequence is CASSLSLSSTDTQYF. CDR3 coding DNA: TGTGCCAGCAGTTTATCTCTCTCTAGCACAGATACGCAGTATTTT.